This T cell receptor (beta chain) was captured by sequencing in a study of Ad26.COV2.S vaccination and SARS-CoV-2 variants. The germline V gene encodes CDR1 SGHRS and CDR2 YFSETQ. CDR3 length equals 13 residues. Trimming shortened V by 4 bases and J by 5 bases, and 10 bases separated the two germline ends. Clones were sequenced by immunoSEQ multiplex PCR, and TCRdb holds only the in-frame ones, with some missing. The sample carries some 370,000 clones, 83% recorded once. As to treatment: about 20 received Ad26.COV2.S at low or high dose, single or two shots; a few received placebo; per-sample allocation not given. Collection of samples fell on day 63 after the first vaccine or placebo injection.

Sample: peripheral blood, taken in a trial of Ad26.COV2.S vaccine versus placebo. V is TRBV5-1 and J is TRBJ2-1, with unresolved D. The source is a person aged 18-65 years who received the Ad26.COV2.S COVID-19 vaccine or a placebo. Here the CDR3 reads CASSALPDNEQFF. The DNA for the CDR3 is TGCGCCAGCAGCGCACTCCCGGACAATGAGCAGTTCTTC.